This TCR beta chain was identified during a study of regulatory T cells. Overall study findings and caveats: In CD3G-deficient patients, conventional CD4+ T cells were enriched for hydrophobic CDR3 residues at positions 6 and 7.

As concerns this clone: No antigen is known for it.

The CDR3 is made up of 12 amino acids. CDR1 is MDHEN and CDR2 is SYDVKM in the germline V gene. Trimming left V 6 bases short and J 9 bases short, with 9 bases between. Primers: 52 TRBV forward and 13 TRBJ reverse. Assay: immunoSEQ multiplex PCR; the TCRdb copy retains only in-frame clones and omits some. The table lists 30,000 to 40,000 clones, about 89% of them singletons, with roughly 2.2% in the top ten. The chain employs TRBV28 and TRBJ1-6, with D uncertain. The clonotype was recovered from a person aged 18 to 29 with CD3G deficiency. Sequenced input: conventional CD4+ T cells sorted from blood. CDR3 protein: CASSLSLSPLHF. The CDR3 DNA follows: TGTGCCAGCAGCCTCTCTCTTTCACCCCTCCACTTT. Filled out from reference TRBV28 and TRBJ1-6, the complete variable domain reads DVKVTQSSRYLVKRTGEKVFLECVQDMDHENMFWYRQDPGLGLRLIYFSYDVKMKEKGDIPEGYSVSREKKERFSLILESASTNQTSMYLCASSLSLSPLHFGNGTRLTVT.